A selection of T cell receptor beta chains follows, all from one sample in a study of response to subunit inactivated influenza vaccine. MiXCR, applied by TCRdb to the RT-PCR reads, yields one record per CDR3 protein. The sample lists roughly 700,000 distinct CDR3 sequences, about 15% occurring once. This material consisted of PBMCs from blood, taken 14 to 15 days before vaccination. All receptors come from a man in his fifties or sixties who received an inactivated influenza vaccine. Each CDR3 is given with its conserved first and last residue. A D gene is named only where the DNA matches it firmly. Size values are once, few and many counts, or a class for expanded clones, and some rows have none.

>TRBJ2-7|13|TRBV29-1|few|.
TGCAGCGTTGAACTTCCGTACAGGTTCGAGCAGTACTTC
CSVELPYRFEQYF
>TRBJ2-3|14|TRBV7-8|.|TRBD2
TGTGCCAGCAGCCCCGGGGGGTCGGGCGATACGCAGTATTTT
CASSPGGSGDTQYF
>TRBJ2-1|16|TRBV7-3|.|.
TGTGCCAGCAGCCCCGACAGGGACTTAACCTACAATGAGCAGTTCTTC
CASSPDRDLTYNEQFF
>TRBJ2-2|13|TRBV5-1|many|.
TGTGCCAGCAGCACAGGGAACACCGGGGAGCTGTTTTTT
CASSTGNTGELFF
>TRBJ1-6|15|TRBV7-6|few|.
TGTGCCAGCAGCTTTGACGGCAGGACCAATTCACCCCTCCACTTT
CASSFDGRTNSPLHF
>TRBJ2-3|14|TRBV29-1|.|TRBD1
TGCAGCGGAGCCGGGACAGAAGACACAGATACGCAGTATTTT
CSGAGTEDTDTQYF
>TRBJ2-7|18|TRBV3-1|.|.
TGTGCCACCACCCAAGATACGTGGCAGGGACCGAGCTCCTACGAGCAGTACTTC
CATTQDTWQGPSSYEQYF
>TRBJ2-3|13|TRBV4-2|.|.
TGTGCCAGCAGCCAAGAACTCACAGATACGCAGTATTTT
CASSQELTDTQYF
>TRBJ2-1|15|TRBV24-1|.|.
TGTGCCACCAGTGGCGGGCGGGACGGGTACAATGAGCAGTTCTTC
CATSGGRDGYNEQFF
>TRBJ1-6|16|TRBV12-3/TRBV12-4|.|.
TGTGCCAGCAGTTCGACGCCAGCTCTGCGTAATTCACCCCTCCACTTT
CASSSTPALRNSPLHF
>TRBJ2-7|12|TRBV12-3/TRBV12-4|few|.
TGTGCCAGCAGCCCCACTTGGGACGAGCAGTACTTC
CASSPTWDEQYF
>TRBJ2-5|19|TRBV6-5|few|.
TGTGCCAGCAGTTACCCGAGAACGGGGGCGAGGGGTTCAGGGGAGACCCAGTACTTC
CASSYPRTGARGSGETQYF
>TRBJ2-3|14|TRBV20-1|few|TRBD2
TGCAGTGCTCCTCAGTGGGGGGGTGCAGATACGCAGTATTTT
CSAPQWGGADTQYF
>TRBJ2-2|15|TRBV20-1|few|.
TGCAGTGCGCCACAAGAGCGGAAGAACACCGGGGAGCTGTTTTTT
CSAPQERKNTGELFF
>TRBJ2-7|14|TRBV19|.|.
TGTGCCAGTAGTATATCGGCTAGGGGCTACGAGCAGTACTTC
CASSISARGYEQYF
>TRBJ2-5|14|TRBV2|many|TRBD2
TGTGCCAGCATTAAAAGTCCTCGGGAGGGGACCCAGTACTTC
CASIKSPREGTQYF
>TRBJ2-1|16|TRBV7-2|.|TRBD1
TGTGCCAGCAGCTTAGAGGGGACAGGGCGATACAATGAGCAGTTCTTC
CASSLEGTGRYNEQFF
>TRBJ1-2|13|TRBV6-4|.|.
TGTGCCAGCAGTGACCTGGGGACCTATGGCTACACCTTC
CASSDLGTYGYTF
>TRBJ1-5|12|TRBV20-1|.|.
TGCAGTGCTAGACAGACGAATCAGCCCCAGCATTTT
CSARQTNQPQHF
>TRBJ2-1|16|TRBV14|.|.
TGTGCCAGCAGCCATATCGGGGGTCCTGGGGACAATGAGCAGTTCTTC
CASSHIGGPGDNEQFF
>TRBJ1-1|14|TRBV12-3/TRBV12-4|few|.
TGTGCCAGCAGTTTAGACAGGTCGCGGACTGAAGCTTTCTTT
CASSLDRSRTEAFF
>TRBJ2-7|12|TRBV29-1|many|TRBD1
TGCAGCGCCTGGACAGGGGGCTACGAGCAGTACTTC
CSAWTGGYEQYF
>TRBJ1-1|14|TRBV3-1|many|.
TGTGCCAGCAGCCAAGAAGTGAAGGGAAGTGAAGCTTTCTTT
CASSQEVKGSEAFF
>TRBJ2-7|16|TRBV27|.|TRBD2
TGTGCCAGCAGTTTTTACCGGGAGGGCCTGACCTACGAGCAGTACTTC
CASSFYREGLTYEQYF
>TRBJ2-1|16|TRBV15|.|.
TGTGCCACCAGCAGAGTCCTGGGGAACTCCTACAATGAGCAGTTCTTC
CATSRVLGNSYNEQFF